Below, 27 T cell receptor beta chains from the same sample are listed, as sequenced in a study of cytomegalovirus exposure and HLA in healthy donors (dated by TCRdb to about 2017). Library method: the immunoSEQ multiplex PCR assay. The multiplex PCR relied on a mix of 60 forward primers for TCR Vbeta segments and 13 reverse primers for TCR Jbeta segments. TCRdb carries this immuneACCESS record with in-frame sequences only. Its versions omit some clonotypes, under half of them owing to an unresolved V gene in the studies checked, with the rest unexplained. A total of about 180,000 clones appear in this sample, 84% of them only once. The ten biggest clones cover 1% of the sample. The sequenced sample consisted of PBMCs. The receptors were sampled from a man under 40 in good health and CMV-seronegative.

The genes are TRBV14 and TRBJ2-1; 10 bases are shared with TRBD1. Germline V gives CDR1 SGHDN, CDR2 FVKESK. This CDR3 is built from 15 residues. Trimming cost V 5 bases and J 5 bases; bases outside gene matches: 6. CDR3 in DNA: TGTGCCAGCAGCTTTCGACAGGGGGCTCACAATGAGCAGTTCTTC. This translates into CASSFRQGAHNEQFF. The full variable domain, with the rest looked up from reference TRBV14 and TRBJ2-1, is EAGVTQFPSHSVIEKGQTVTLRCDPISGHDNLYWYRRVMGKEIKFLLHFVKESKQDESGMPNNRFLAERTGGTYSTLKVQPAELEDSGVYFCASSFRQGAHNEQFFGPGTRLTVL.

The table lists this clone with a few counts. This chain links TRBV2 with TRBJ2-7; no firm D call. Between the trimmed V and J ends, which lost 7 bases and 3 bases, there was a span of 16 bases. This CDR3 comprises 14 residues. In germline, CDR1 is SNHLY, CDR2 FYNNEI. CDR3 residues: CASKQTKGFYEQYF. The DNA of the CDR3 is TGTGCCAGCAAGCAAACTAAAGGATTCTACGAGCAGTACTTC.

V gene TRBV7-8 combines with J gene TRBJ2-7; 7 bases fit TRBD2. Germline V gene sequence: CDR1 SGHVS, CDR2 FQNEAQ. The CDR3 is 15 amino acids. V dropped 10 bases and J dropped 5; count of bases not matched to a gene: 17. The CDR3 here is CAISPAGAWGDEQYF. DNA for the CDR3: TGTGCCATCTCCCCTGCGGGAGCGTGGGGGGACGAGCAGTACTTC.

J is TRBJ2-1 and V is TRBV2, with D possibly being TRBD1 (6 bases). The CDR3 length is 13 residues. Trimming removed 6 bases from V and 4 bases from J, with 10 bases in between. In germline, CDR1 is SNHLY, CDR2 FYNNEI. This CDR3 reads CASRVGQYNEQFF. The DNA of the CDR3 is TGTGCCAGCAGAGTGGGACAATACAATGAGCAGTTCTTC.

As regards this clone: Compared with germline, one end of the junction differs, possibly owing to a read error. The chain couples TRBV7-9 to TRBJ1-5, with 11 positions matching TRBD1. Looked up from germline, CDR1 is SEHNR and CDR2 is FQNEAQ (reference sequence). The CDR3 has 19 amino acids. CDR3 coding DNA: TGTTCCAGCAGCTCTATCCCCGGGACAGGGGGAGGTAGCAATCAGCCCCAGCATTTT. This encodes CSSSSIPGTGGGSNQPQHF.

This clone has more than one count but fewer than ten. V gene TRBV6-1 combines with J gene TRBJ1-4; 8 bases agree with TRBD1. This CDR3 comprises 15 residues. Trimming cost V 7 bases and J 10 bases; bases outside gene matches: 14. CDR1 and CDR2 from the germline V gene are MNHNS and SASEGT. In DNA form, the CDR3 reads TGTGCCAGCACAGGGGACAGGACTTTTCCGGGAAAACTGTTTTTT. Translation gives CASTGDRTFPGKLFF.

This chain links TRBV7-8 with TRBJ2-3; weak D call: TRBD2 (5 bases). Germline loops: CDR1 SGHVS, CDR2 FQNEAQ. This CDR3 comprises 16 residues. Trimming left V 1 base short and J 4 bases short, with 15 bases between. CDR3 DNA: TGTGCCAGCAGCTTAGGGGCCGGGGTGAGGGCAGATACGCAGTATTTT. Residues: CASSLGAGVRADTQYF. Supplemented by reference TRBV7-8 and TRBJ2-3, the full variable domain reads GAGVSQSPRYKVAKRGQDVALRCDPISGHVSLFWYQQALGQGPEFLTYFQNEAQLDKSGLPSDRFFAERPEGSVSTLKIQRTQQEDSAVYLCASSLGAGVRADTQYFGPGTRLTVL.

This chain links TRBV21-1 with TRBJ2-7; the listed D gene, TRBD1, was not tested against the DNA. TRBV21-1 counts as a pseudogene. The CDR3 is made up of 15 amino acids. CDR3 region: CASASTGPAGYEQYF. The CDR3 coding sequence is TGTGCCAGCGCCTCGACAGGGCCGGCGGGCTACGAGCAGTACTTC.

The CDR3 bases are TGTGCCAGCAGCTTGAGAGGAGTAGCGGGGGTGATGGTGCAGTTCTTC. Its translation is CASSLRGVAGVMVQFF. The V gene is TRBV7-2, the J gene TRBJ2-1; 9 nucleotides align to TRBD2. With 3 bases clipped from V and 12 bases from J, the junction kept 15 bases outside the gene matches. Germline V gene sequence: CDR1 SGHTA, CDR2 FQGNSA. CDR3 size: 16 residues.

V is TRBV10-3 and J is TRBJ1-1; possible D gene TRBD1, 6 bases. CDR1 and CDR2 (germline): ENHRY, SYGVKD. The V end was cut by 5 bases, the J end by 6 bases, with 19 bases between. There are 15 residues in the CDR3. DNA of the CDR3: TGTGCCATCAGTTGGGCAGGGGAAGATGGGCCTGAAGCTTTCTTT. This translates into CAISWAGEDGPEAFF.

This chain links TRBV20-1 with TRBJ2-1; D unclear. Germline V gene sequence: CDR1 DFQATT, CDR2 SNEGSKA (reference sequence). The germline V and J ends were trimmed by 5 bases and 5 bases, with 7 bases remaining between them. The CDR3 runs 11 residues. CDR3 in DNA: TGCAGTGCTGGCCACCACAATGAGCAGTTCTTC. Translated: CSAGHHNEQFF.

CDR3 coding DNA: TGTGCCACCAGCAGACAGCGGGCAACTAATGAAAAACTGTTTTTT. Its protein is CATSRQRATNEKLFF. This chain joins TRBV15 and TRBJ1-4; unclear D gene. The CDR3 length is 15 residues. Trimming cost V 2 bases and J 0 bases, with 7 bases left between them. Germline CDR1 and CDR2: LNHNV and YYDKDF (reference sequence).

The chain is built from TRBV29-1 and TRBJ1-5; D remains unclear. Trimming pared 5 bases from V and 5 bases from J, leaving 16 bases between. The CDR3 length is 14 residues. Germline CDR1 and CDR2: SQVTM and ANQGSEA. CDR3 nucleotide sequence: TGCAGCGTTAAGGTTGGCGGTCTGGATCAGCCCCAGCATTTT. The encoded protein is CSVKVGGLDQPQHF.

In its sample, this clone was seen a few times. The genes are TRBV6-1 and TRBJ1-2; D is unresolved. This CDR3 comprises 15 residues. Germline lookup yields CDR1 MNHNS and CDR2 SASEGT. V lost 3 bases and J lost 6, with 17 bases in between. DNA for the CDR3: TGTGCCAGCAGTGAGGGAGCACCGACCACCAATGGCTACACCTTC. The encoded protein is CASSEGAPTTNGYTF.

The J gene is TRBJ2-1, the V gene TRBV9, with TRBD1 matching 7 bases. Germline V gene data show CDR1 as SGDLS and CDR2 as YYNGEE. With V trimmed by 0 bases and J by 4 bases, 7 bases remained unmatched. The CDR3 has 16 amino acids. Here the CDR3 reads CASSVGGRGFYNEQFF. The CDR3 region has the DNA TGTGCCAGCAGCGTAGGGGGCAGGGGGTTTTACAATGAGCAGTTCTTC. The variable domain in full, with the rest retrieved from reference TRBV9 and TRBJ2-1, is DSGVTQTPKHLITATGQRVTLRCSPRSGDLSVYWYQQSLDQGLQFLIQYYNGEERAKGNILERFSAQQFPDLHSELNLSSLELGDSALYFCASSVGGRGFYNEQFFGPGTRLTVL.

The gene calls are TRBV11-2 and TRBJ2-7, with D possibly TRBD1 on 6 matching bases. The CDR3 spans 14 residues. The ends were cut back, 0 bases at V and 2 bases at J, with 8 bases in the middle. Germline V gene data show CDR1 as SGHAT and CDR2 as FQNNGV. The CDR3 region is CASSLDGQPYEQYF. DNA of the CDR3: TGTGCCAGCAGCTTAGACGGACAGCCCTACGAGCAGTACTTC.

Here the CDR3 DNA reads TGTGCCAGCAGTGAGAGAAGCGGCGAGCAGTACTTC. This encodes CASSERSGEQYF. This chain uses TRBV2 with TRBJ2-7; tentatively, D is TRBD2 (5 bases). Germline values: CDR1 SNHLY, CDR2 FYNNEI. This CDR3 contains 12 residues. Trimming left V 3 bases short and J 6 bases short, with 9 bases between.

The chain has TRBV6-1 and TRBJ2-5, with D maybe TRBD1 (5 bases). The J call is uncertain, as TRBJ2-7 better fits the DNA end. This CDR3 region has 13 residues. CDR1 and CDR2 from the germline V gene are MNHNS and SASEGT. The CDR3 region is CASSEASGYEQYF. The CDR3 DNA reads TGTGCCAGCAGTGAAGCCTCAGGGTACGAGCAGTACTTC.

This clone was detected once. The chain has TRBV2 and TRBJ2-7, with TRBD2 as a possible D gene (6 bases). CDR1 is SNHLY and CDR2 is FYNNEI in the germline V gene. The germline V and J ends were trimmed by 3 bases and 2 bases, with 17 bases remaining between them. The CDR3 is 16 amino acids. CDR3 coding DNA: TGTGCCAGCAGTGACCCGCTAGCGCCGGCGGCCTACGAGCAGTACTTC. Encoded protein: CASSDPLAPAAYEQYF.

The V and J genes are TRBV7-6 and TRBJ2-1; TRBD2 matches at 11 bases. The V gene's germline CDR1 is SGHVS and CDR2 FNYEAQ. CDR3 size: 17 residues. V lost 5 bases to trimming and J lost 8 bases; unmatched junction nucleotides: 14. The CDR3 reads CASSAPVTSGSVDEQFF. CDR3 coding DNA: TGTGCCAGCAGCGCCCCAGTAACTAGCGGGAGTGTGGATGAGCAGTTCTTC.

The rearrangement uses TRBV7-8 and TRBJ1-2; D gene ambiguous. Trimming left V 5 bases short and J 3 bases short, with 10 bases between. The CDR3 loop spans 13 amino acids. CDR1 is SGHVS and CDR2 is FQNEAQ in the germline V gene. The chain's CDR3 is CASSLPADYGYTF. As DNA, the CDR3 is TGTGCCAGCAGCCTCCCGGCGGACTATGGCTACACCTTC.

The chain joins TRBV11-2 to TRBJ2-3, with 8 bases aligning to TRBD2. Germline CDR1 is SGHAT and CDR2 is FQNNGV. Unmatched junction bases numbered 2, after V lost 8 bases and J lost 1 base. The CDR3 has 13 residues. The CDR3 DNA is TGTGCCAGCCGGGGGGGCGGCACAGATACGCAGTATTTT. It specifies CASRGGGTDTQYF.

V gene TRBV25-1 combines with J gene TRBJ2-1; the match to TRBD2 covers 9 bases. This CDR3 has 16 amino acids. With 4 bases clipped from V and 1 base from J, the junction kept 5 bases outside the gene matches. CDR1 and CDR2 (germline): MGHDK, SYGVNS. CDR3: CASSGLAGASYNEQFF. CDR3 bases: TGTGCCAGCAGTGGTTTAGCGGGGGCTTCCTACAATGAGCAGTTCTTC.

The chain uses TRBV11-3 and TRBJ2-5; TRBD2 matches at 9 bases. The germline CDR1 and CDR2 sequences are SGHNT and YENEEA. V trimming: 7 bases; J trimming: 4 bases; junction bases outside the gene matches: 13. CDR3 size: 16 residues. CDR3 protein: CASTPGAGGWAETQYF. Here the CDR3 DNA reads TGTGCCAGCACCCCTGGAGCGGGAGGCTGGGCAGAGACCCAGTACTTC.

This rearrangement joins TRBV30 to TRBJ2-7, with 7 bases identical to TRBD1. Trimming took 2 bases from V and 4 from J; bases not matched to a gene: 2. The length of the CDR3 is 12 residues. Germline V gene data show CDR1 as GTSNPN and CDR2 as SVGIG (reference sequence). The CDR3 here is CAWSSGGYEQYF. The CDR3 DNA is TGTGCCTGGAGTTCAGGGGGTTACGAGCAGTACTTC.

The V gene is TRBV6-6, the J gene TRBJ2-1, with 10 nucleotides matching TRBD2. This CDR3 has 16 amino acids. With 5 bases clipped from V and 6 bases from J, the junction kept 10 bases outside the gene matches. Germline values: CDR1 MNHNY, CDR2 SVGAGI (reference sequence). For the CDR3, the DNA is TGTGCCAGCAGTACGCGGACTAGCGGAGGGGGCAATGAGCAGTTCTTC. Its protein product is CASSTRTSGGGNEQFF.

The CDR3 DNA reads TGTGCCAGCAGCCCTCACGACAGGGGGCGAAGCATTCAGTACTTC. The encoded protein is CASSPHDRGRSIQYF. The chain carries TRBV7-9 and TRBJ2-4, with 10 bases aligning to TRBD1. Trimming removed 5 bases from V and 9 bases from J; junction bases left unmatched: 10. Germline V CDR1 and CDR2: SEHNR, FQNEAQ (reference sequence). The CDR3 contains 15 residues.